This T cell receptor (beta chain) comes out of a study of blood T cell repertoires in COVID-19. V shed 5 bases and J 2 bases; nucleotides not matched to a gene: 7. The CDR3 contains 17 residues. The germline gives CDR1 SGHTS, CDR2 YDEGEE. Libraries were prepared by immunoSEQ multiplex PCR; TCRdb keeps only in-frame clonotypes and omits some of them. The repertoire includes approximately 460,000 clones, 80% to 90% of them detected once, and 0.8% to 0.9% sits in the top ten. The V call is TRBV5-8, the J call TRBJ2-3; 14 bases align to TRBD2. The sequenced sample consisted of peripheral blood. The clonotype originates from a man younger than 35 with COVID-19, enrolled during active disease. In DNA form, the CDR3 reads TGTGCCAGCAGTCGACTAGCGGGGGGGCGCATCACAGATACGCAGTATTTT. It codes for CASSRLAGGRITDTQYF.